The 6 T cell receptor beta chains given below trace back to one sample, sequenced in a study of OX40 agonist ivuxolimab in advanced cancers. TCRdb keeps only in-frame clones here, not all; method: immunoSEQ multiplex PCR. The sample shows around 100,000 clones, approximately 90% of them seen only once. The sequencing here drew on CD4+ or CD8+ T cells sorted from blood, taken in a trial of the OX40 agonist ivuxolimab. The receptors shown here come from an adult with an advanced solid tumor such as melanoma, head and neck, liver or kidney cancer.

The chain has TRBV7-9 and TRBJ2-2, with TRBD2 matching 7 bases. This CDR3 comprises 16 residues. Germline lookup yields CDR1 SEHNR and CDR2 FQNEAQ (reference sequence). Unmatched junction bases numbered 4, after V lost 1 base and J lost 2 bases. CDR3 loop: CASSLVGGLNTGELFF. The CDR3 region has the DNA TGTGCCAGCAGCTTAGTCGGGGGACTAAACACCGGGGAGCTGTTTTTT.

This chain links TRBV10-3 with TRBJ2-2, with D possibly matching TRBD1 (5 bases). The ends were cut back, 4 bases at V and 2 bases at J, with 11 bases in the middle. Looked up from germline, CDR1 is ENHRY and CDR2 is SYGVKD. There are 15 residues in the CDR3. The chain's CDR3 is CAISGGLGNTGELFF. The CDR3 DNA follows: TGTGCCATCAGTGGGGGCCTAGGTAACACCGGGGAGCTGTTTTTT.

This sequence joins TRBV18 and TRBJ2-1; 8 bases fit TRBD2. Germline V gene data show CDR1 as KGHSH and CDR2 as LQKENI. The CDR3 is 14 residues long. V was pared by 3 bases and J by 4 bases, with 2 bases of the junction left unmatched. In DNA, the CDR3 is TGTGCCAGCTCACCGCAGCGGGGGTACAATGAGCAGTTCTTC. It is translated as CASSPQRGYNEQFF.

The chain is built from TRBV9 and TRBJ2-7; weak D call: TRBD2 (6 bases). This CDR3 region has 14 residues. From germline, CDR1 is SGDLS and CDR2 YYNGEE. Trimming cost V 0 bases and J 6 bases, with 13 bases left between them. DNA for the CDR3: TGTGCCAGCAGCGTAGGATGGACGGGAGCCGAGCAGTACTTC. Protein: CASSVGWTGAEQYF. The complete variable domain, with remaining parts taken from reference TRBV9 and TRBJ2-7, reads DSGVTQTPKHLITATGQRVTLRCSPRSGDLSVYWYQQSLDQGLQFLIQYYNGEERAKGNILERFSAQQFPDLHSELNLSSLELGDSALYFCASSVGWTGAEQYFGPGTRLTVT.

The chain combines TRBV9 with TRBJ2-5; 7 bases map to TRBD1. CDR3 length equals 13 residues. Germline lookup yields CDR1 SGDLS and CDR2 YYNGEE. The trim removed 4 bases at V and 2 bases at J, leaving 2 bases unmatched. The CDR3 loop is CASSRGQQETQYF. CDR3 sequence (DNA): TGTGCCAGCAGCAGGGGGCAGCAAGAGACCCAGTACTTC.

The V call is TRBV7-2, the J call TRBJ2-6; TRBD2 aligns across 12 bases. Germline lookup yields CDR1 SGHTA and CDR2 FQGNSA. The CDR3 runs 17 residues. The V segment lost 5 bases and the J segment 3 bases; nucleotides outside the gene matches: 5. The CDR3 loop is CASSPPGLAGGANVLTF. The CDR3 DNA is TGTGCCAGCAGCCCACCGGGACTAGCGGGTGGGGCCAACGTCCTGACTTTC.